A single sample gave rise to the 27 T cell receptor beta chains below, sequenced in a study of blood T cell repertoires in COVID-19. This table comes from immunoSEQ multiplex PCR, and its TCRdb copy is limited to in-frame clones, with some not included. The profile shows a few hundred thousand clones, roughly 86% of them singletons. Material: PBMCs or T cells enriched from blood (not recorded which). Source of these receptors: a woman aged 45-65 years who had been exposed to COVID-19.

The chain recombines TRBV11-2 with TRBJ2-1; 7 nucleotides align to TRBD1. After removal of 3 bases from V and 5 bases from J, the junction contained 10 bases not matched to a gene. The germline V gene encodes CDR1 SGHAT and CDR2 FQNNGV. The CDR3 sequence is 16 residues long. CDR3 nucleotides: TGTGCCAGCAGCTTGCTTCGCCAGGGACAGAACAATGAGCAGTTCTTC. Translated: CASSLLRQGQNNEQFF.

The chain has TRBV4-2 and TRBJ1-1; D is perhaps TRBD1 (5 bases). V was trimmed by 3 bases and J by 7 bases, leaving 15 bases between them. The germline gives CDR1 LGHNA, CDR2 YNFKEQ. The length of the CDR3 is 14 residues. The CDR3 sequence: CASSQAGVEVEAFF. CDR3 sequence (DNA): TGTGCCAGCAGCCAGGCGGGGGTTGAGGTTGAAGCTTTCTTT.

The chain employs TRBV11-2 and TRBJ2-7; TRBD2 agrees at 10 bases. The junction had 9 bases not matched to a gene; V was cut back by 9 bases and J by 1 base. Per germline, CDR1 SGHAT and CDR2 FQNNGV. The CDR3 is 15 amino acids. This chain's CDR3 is CASATRTSGSYEQYF. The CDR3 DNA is TGTGCCAGTGCAACCCGGACTAGCGGATCCTACGAGCAGTACTTC.

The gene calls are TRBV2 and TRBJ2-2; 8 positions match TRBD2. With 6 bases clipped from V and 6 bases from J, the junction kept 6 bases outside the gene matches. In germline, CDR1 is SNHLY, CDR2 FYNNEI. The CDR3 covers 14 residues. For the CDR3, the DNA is TGTGCCAGCAGCATAGCGGGACATCCCGGGGAGCTGTTTTTT. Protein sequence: CASSIAGHPGELFF. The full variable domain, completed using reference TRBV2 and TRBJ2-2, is EPEVTQTPSHQVTQMGQEVILRCVPISNHLYFYWYRQILGQKVEFLVSFYNNEISEKSEIFDDQFSVERPDGSNFTLKIRSTKLEDSAMYFCASSIAGHPGELFFGEGSRLTVL.

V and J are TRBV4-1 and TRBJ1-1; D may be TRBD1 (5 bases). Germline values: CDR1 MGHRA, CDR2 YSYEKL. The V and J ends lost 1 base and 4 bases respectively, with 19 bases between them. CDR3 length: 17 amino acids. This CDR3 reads CASSQGGRRAGTTEAFF. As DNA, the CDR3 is TGCGCCAGCAGCCAAGGCGGGAGAAGAGCGGGGACCACTGAAGCTTTCTTT.

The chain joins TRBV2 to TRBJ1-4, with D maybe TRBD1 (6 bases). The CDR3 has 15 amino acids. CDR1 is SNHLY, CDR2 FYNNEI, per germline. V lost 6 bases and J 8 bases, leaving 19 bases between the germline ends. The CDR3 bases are TGTGCCAGCAGGACCGGGGCCGCAAGGGGGGAAAAACTGTTTTTT. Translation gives CASRTGAARGEKLFF.

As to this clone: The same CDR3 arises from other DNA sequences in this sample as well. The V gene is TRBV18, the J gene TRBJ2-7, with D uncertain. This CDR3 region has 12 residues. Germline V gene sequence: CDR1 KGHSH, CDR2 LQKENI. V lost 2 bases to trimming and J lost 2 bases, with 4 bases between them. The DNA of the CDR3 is TGTGCCAGCTCACCAACAACCTACGAGCAGTACTTC. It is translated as CASSPTTYEQYF.

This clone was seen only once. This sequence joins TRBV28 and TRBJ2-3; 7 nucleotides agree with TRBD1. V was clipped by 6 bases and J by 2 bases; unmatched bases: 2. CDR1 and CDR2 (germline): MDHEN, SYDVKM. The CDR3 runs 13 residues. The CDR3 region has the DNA TGTGCCAGCAGGGGGACAGTCACAGATACGCAGTATTTT. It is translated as CASRGTVTDTQYF.

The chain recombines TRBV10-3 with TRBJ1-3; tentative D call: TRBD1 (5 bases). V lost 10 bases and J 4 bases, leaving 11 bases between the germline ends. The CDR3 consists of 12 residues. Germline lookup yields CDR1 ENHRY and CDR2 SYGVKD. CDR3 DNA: TGTGCCAACCGGGACTTGGGAAACACCATATATTTT. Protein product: CANRDLGNTIYF.

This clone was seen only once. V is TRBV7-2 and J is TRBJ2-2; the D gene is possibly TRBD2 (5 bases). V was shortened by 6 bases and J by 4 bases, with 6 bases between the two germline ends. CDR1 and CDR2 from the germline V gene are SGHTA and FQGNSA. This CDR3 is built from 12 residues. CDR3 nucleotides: TGTGCCAGCAGTGGGAGCACCGGGGAGCTGTTTTTT. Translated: CASSGSTGELFF.

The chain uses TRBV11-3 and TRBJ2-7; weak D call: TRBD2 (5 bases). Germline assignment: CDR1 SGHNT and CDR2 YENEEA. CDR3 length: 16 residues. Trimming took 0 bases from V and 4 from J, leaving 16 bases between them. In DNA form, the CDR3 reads TGTGCCAGCAGCTTAGATTCGGCGGGCGGCATATACGAGCAGTACTTC. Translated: CASSLDSAGGIYEQYF.

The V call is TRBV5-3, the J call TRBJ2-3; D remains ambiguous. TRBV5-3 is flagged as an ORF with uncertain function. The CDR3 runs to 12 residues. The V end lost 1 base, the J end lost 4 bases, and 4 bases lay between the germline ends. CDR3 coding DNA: TGTGCCAGAAGCTTGATATCAGATACGCAGTATTTT. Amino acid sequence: CARSLISDTQYF.

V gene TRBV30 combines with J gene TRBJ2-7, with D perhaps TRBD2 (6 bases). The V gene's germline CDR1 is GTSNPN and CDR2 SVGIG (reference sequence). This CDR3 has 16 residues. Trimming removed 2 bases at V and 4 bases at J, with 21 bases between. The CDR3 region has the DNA TGTGCCTGGAGTCCTTCCCGATGGGGGGAGGCGTACGAGCAGTACTTC. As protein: CAWSPSRWGEAYEQYF.

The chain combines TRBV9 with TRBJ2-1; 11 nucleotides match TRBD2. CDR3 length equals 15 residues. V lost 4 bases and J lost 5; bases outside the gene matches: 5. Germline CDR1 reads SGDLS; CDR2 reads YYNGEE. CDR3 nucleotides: TGTGCCAGCAGCTCTAGCGGGGGGATGCACAATGAGCAGTTCTTC. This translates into CASSSSGGMHNEQFF.

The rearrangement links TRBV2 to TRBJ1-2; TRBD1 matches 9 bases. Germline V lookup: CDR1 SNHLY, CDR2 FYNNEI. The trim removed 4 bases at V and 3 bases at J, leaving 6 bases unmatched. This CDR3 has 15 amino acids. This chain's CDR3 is CASSGGTGRYYGYTF. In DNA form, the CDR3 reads TGTGCCAGCAGTGGGGGGACAGGGCGCTACTATGGCTACACCTTC. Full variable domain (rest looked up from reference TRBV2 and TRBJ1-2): EPEVTQTPSHQVTQMGQEVILRCVPISNHLYFYWYRQILGQKVEFLVSFYNNEISEKSEIFDDQFSVERPDGSNFTLKIRSTKLEDSAMYFCASSGGTGRYYGYTFGSGTRLTVV.

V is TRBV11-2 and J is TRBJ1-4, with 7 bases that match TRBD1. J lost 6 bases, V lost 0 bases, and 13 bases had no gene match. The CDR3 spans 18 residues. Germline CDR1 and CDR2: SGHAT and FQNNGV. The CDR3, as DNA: TGTGCCAGCAGCTTAGACTCTCGGACAGGATCCCTTTATGAAAAACTGTTTTTT. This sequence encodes CASSLDSRTGSLYEKLFF.

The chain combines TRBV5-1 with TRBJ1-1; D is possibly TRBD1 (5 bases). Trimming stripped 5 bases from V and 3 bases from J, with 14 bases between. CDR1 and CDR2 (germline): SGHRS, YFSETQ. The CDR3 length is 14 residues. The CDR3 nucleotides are TGCGCCAGCAGGTTGACAGCTAAGGACACTGAAGCTTTCTTT. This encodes CASRLTAKDTEAFF.

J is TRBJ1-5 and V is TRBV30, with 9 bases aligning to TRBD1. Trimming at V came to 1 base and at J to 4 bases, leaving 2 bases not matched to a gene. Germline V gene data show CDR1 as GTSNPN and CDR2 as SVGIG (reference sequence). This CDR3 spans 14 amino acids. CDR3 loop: CAWSGDRVNQPQHF. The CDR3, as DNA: TGTGCCTGGAGTGGGGACAGGGTAAATCAGCCCCAGCATTTT.

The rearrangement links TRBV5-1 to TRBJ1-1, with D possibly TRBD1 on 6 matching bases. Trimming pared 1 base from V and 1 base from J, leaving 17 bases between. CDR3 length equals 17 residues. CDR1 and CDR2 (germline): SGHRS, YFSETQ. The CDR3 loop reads CASSLWSGDEANTEAFF. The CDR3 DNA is TGCGCCAGCAGCTTGTGGTCAGGGGATGAAGCGAACACTGAAGCTTTCTTT.

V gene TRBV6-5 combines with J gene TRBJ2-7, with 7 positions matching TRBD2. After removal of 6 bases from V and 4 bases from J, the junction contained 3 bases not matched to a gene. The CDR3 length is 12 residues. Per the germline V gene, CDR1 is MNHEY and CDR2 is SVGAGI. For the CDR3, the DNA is TGTGCCAGCAGATCTAGCGGATACGAGCAGTACTTC. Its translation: CASRSSGYEQYF.

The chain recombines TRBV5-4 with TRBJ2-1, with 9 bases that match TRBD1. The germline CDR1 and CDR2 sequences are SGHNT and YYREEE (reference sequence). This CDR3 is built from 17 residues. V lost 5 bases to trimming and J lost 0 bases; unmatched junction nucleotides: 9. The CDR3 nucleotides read TGTGCCAGCAGGGAACCCGGGACAGGGCGCTCCTACAATGAGCAGTTCTTC. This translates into CASREPGTGRSYNEQFF.

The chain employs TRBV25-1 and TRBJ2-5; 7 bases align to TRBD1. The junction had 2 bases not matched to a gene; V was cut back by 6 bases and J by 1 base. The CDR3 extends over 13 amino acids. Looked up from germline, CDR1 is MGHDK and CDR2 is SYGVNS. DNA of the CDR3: TGTGCCAGCAGGCGGACAGGCCAAGAGACCCAGTACTTC. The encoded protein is CASRRTGQETQYF.

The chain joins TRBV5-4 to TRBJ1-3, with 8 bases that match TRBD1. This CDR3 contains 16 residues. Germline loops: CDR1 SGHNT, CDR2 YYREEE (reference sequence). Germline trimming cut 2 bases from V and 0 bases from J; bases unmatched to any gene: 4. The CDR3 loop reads CASSFGQGSSGNTIYF. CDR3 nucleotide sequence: TGTGCCAGCAGCTTCGGACAGGGAAGCTCTGGAAACACCATATATTTT.

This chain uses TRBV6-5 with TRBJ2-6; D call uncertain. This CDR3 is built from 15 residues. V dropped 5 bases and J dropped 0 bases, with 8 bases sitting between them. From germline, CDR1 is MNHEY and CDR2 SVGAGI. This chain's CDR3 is CASSRGFSGANVLTF. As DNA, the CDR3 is TGTGCCAGCAGTCGCGGATTCTCTGGGGCCAACGTCCTGACTTTC.

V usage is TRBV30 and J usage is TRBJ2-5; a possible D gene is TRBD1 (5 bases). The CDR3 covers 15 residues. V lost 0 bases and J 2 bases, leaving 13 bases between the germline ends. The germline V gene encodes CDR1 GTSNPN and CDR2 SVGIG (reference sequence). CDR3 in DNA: TGTGCCTGGAGTGTACCAGGGCAGGGACAAGAGACCCAGTACTTC. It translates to CAWSVPGQGQETQYF.

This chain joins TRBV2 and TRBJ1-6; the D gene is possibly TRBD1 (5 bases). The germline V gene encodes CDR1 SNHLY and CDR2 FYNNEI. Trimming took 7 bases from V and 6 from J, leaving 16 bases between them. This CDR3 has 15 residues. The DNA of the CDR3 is TGTGCCAGCATGAGCGACAGATTTTCTAATTCACCCCTCCACTTT. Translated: CASMSDRFSNSPLHF.

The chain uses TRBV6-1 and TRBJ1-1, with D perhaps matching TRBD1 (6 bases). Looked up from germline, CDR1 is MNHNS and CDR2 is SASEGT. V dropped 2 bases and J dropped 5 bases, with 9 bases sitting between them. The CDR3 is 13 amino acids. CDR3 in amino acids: CASSELTGTEAFF. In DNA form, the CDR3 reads TGTGCCAGCAGTGAATTAACAGGGACTGAAGCTTTCTTT.